A selection of T cell receptor beta chains follows, all from one sample in a study of T cell responses to AZD1222 COVID-19 vaccine. Here immunoSEQ multiplex PCR was the method, and the copy in TCRdb shows in-frame clones only, minus some. The sample consists of about 130,000 clones, around 92% of them appearing once. This specimen consisted of peripheral blood, obtained on day 0 of AZD1222 vaccination. Receptors originate from an adult in good health. Both conserved end residues are part of each CDR3. D genes are given only for firm matches. Some rows mark clone size as missing; the rest say once, few, many or name a class of expanded clone.

TRBD1	once	TRBV4-2	14	TRBJ2-1	CASGQGFSYNEQFF	TGTGCCAGCGGACAGGGTTTCTCCTACAATGAGCAGTTCTTC
TRBD2	NA	TRBV19	15	TRBJ2-7	CASSPKGLAIYEQYF	TGTGCCAGTAGTCCAAAGGGACTAGCCATCTACGAGCAGTACTTC
TRBD2	NA	TRBV14	14	TRBJ2-7	CASSRREGTYEQYF	TGTGCCAGCAGTCGCAGGGAGGGGACCTACGAGCAGTACTTC
NA	NA	TRBV29-1	12	TRBJ1-4	CSVAGAGEKLFF	TGCAGCGTTGCCGGGGCGGGGGAAAAACTGTTTTTT
NA	NA	TRBV19	15	TRBJ1-2	CASSISGQPNYGYTF	TGTGCCAGTAGTATATCGGGGCAGCCGAACTATGGCTACACCTTC
NA	NA	TRBV11-3	12	TRBJ2-2	CASSQSGGELFF	TGTGCCAGCAGCCAAAGTGGCGGGGAGCTGTTTTTT
TRBD1	NA	TRBV6-1	17	TRBJ1-2	CASSEAEQGAGGYGYTF	TGTGCCAGCAGTGAAGCAGAACAGGGGGCTGGTGGCTATGGCTACACCTTC
TRBD2	NA	TRBV30	15	TRBJ2-3	CAWSVRLAGTDTQYF	TGTGCCTGGAGTGTGAGACTAGCGGGGACAGATACGCAGTATTTT
TRBD2	NA	TRBV7-3	16	TRBJ2-6	CASSLRAGAGANVLTF	TGTGCCAGCAGCTTACGGGCGGGGGCTGGGGCCAACGTCCTGACTTTC
NA	NA	TRBV7-3	15	TRBJ2-3	CASSLEGAFGDTQYF	TGTGCCAGCAGCTTAGAAGGGGCCTTTGGCGATACGCAGTATTTT
NA	few	TRBV5-1	13	TRBJ1-1	CASSLGVNTEAFF	TGCGCCAGCAGCTTGGGGGTGAACACTGAAGCTTTCTTT
NA	NA	TRBV5-5	13	TRBJ2-2	CASGETATGELFF	TGTGCCTCGGGAGAAACGGCCACCGGGGAGCTGTTTTTT
NA	NA	TRBV7-8	19	TRBJ1-5	CASSSLRGEPRRGNQPQHF	TGTGCCAGCAGCTCCCTTCGCGGGGAGCCGAGGAGGGGCAATCAGCCCCAGCATTTT
NA	NA	TRBV18	17	TRBJ1-4	CASSPRYLLRRGEKLFF	TGTGCCAGCTCACCACGGTACCTTCTCCGGAGGGGAGAAAAACTGTTTTTT
TRBD2	NA	TRBV24-1	15	TRBJ2-3	CATSGGSGAIDTQYF	TGTGCCACCAGTGGGGGTAGCGGGGCGATCGATACGCAGTATTTT
NA	NA	TRBV27	14	TRBJ2-7	CASSLLPGRYEQYF	TGTGCCAGCAGTTTATTGCCGGGGCGCTACGAGCAGTACTTC
NA	NA	TRBV5-4	16	TRBJ1-1	CASSPTPAGGNTEAFF	TGTGCCAGCAGCCCAACCCCTGCGGGTGGGAACACTGAAGCTTTCTTT
NA	NA	TRBV28	15	TRBJ1-5	CASSFTGKSNQPQHF	TGTGCCAGCAGTTTTACAGGGAAGAGCAATCAGCCCCAGCATTTT
NA	NA	TRBV27	13	TRBJ1-2	CASSAGMRHGYTF	TGTGCCAGCAGTGCAGGGATGCGGCATGGCTACACCTTC
TRBD1	NA	TRBV2	15	TRBJ1-5	CASRRGQESNQPQHF	TGTGCCAGCAGGAGGGGACAGGAGAGCAATCAGCCCCAGCATTTT
TRBD1	NA	TRBV6-1	16	TRBJ2-7	CASSDPLRTGNYEQYF	TGTGCCAGCAGTGACCCCCTCAGGACAGGGAACTACGAGCAGTACTTC
NA	NA	TRBV10-2	11	TRBJ1-2	CASSAFDGYTF	TGCGCCAGCAGTGCATTTGATGGCTACACCTTC
NA	NA	TRBV24-1	15	TRBJ2-2	CATSDAQKNTGELFF	TGTGCCACCAGTGATGCACAGAAGAACACCGGGGAGCTGTTTTTT
NA	NA	TRBV6-5	14	TRBJ1-1	CASSRTRLRAAAFF	TGTGCCAGCAGTCGGACGCGCCTCAGGGCAGCAGCTTTCTTT
TRBD1	NA	TRBV5-1	15	TRBJ1-6	CASRRTGTENSPLHF	TGCGCCAGCAGGCGAACCGGGACAGAAAATTCACCCCTCCACTTT
NA	NA	TRBV3-1/TRBV3-2	12	TRBJ2-5	CASEKGAETQYF	TGTGCCAGCGAAAAGGGCGCAGAGACCCAGTACTTC
NA	few	TRBV5-1	13	TRBJ1-4	CASRKQAREKLFF	TGCGCCAGCCGCAAACAAGCGAGAGAAAAACTGTTTTTT
NA	NA	TRBV10-1	16	TRBJ2-2	CASSESWPLEGGELFF	TGCGCCAGCAGTGAGTCCTGGCCGTTGGAGGGCGGGGAGCTGTTTTTT
TRBD1	NA	TRBV2	11	TRBJ2-4	CASRTGDIQYF	TGTGCCAGCCGGACAGGAGACATTCAGTACTTC
NA	NA	TRBV4-3	17	TRBJ1-3	CASSQDTRGGTGNTIYF	TGCGCCAGCAGCCAAGATACGAGGGGAGGCACTGGAAACACCATATATTTT
NA	NA	TRBV5-1	16	TRBJ2-3	CASSLVPTQGTDTQYF	TGCGCCAGCAGCTTGGTACCTACCCAAGGCACAGATACGCAGTATTTT